Following are 2 T cell receptor beta chains from one sample sequenced in a study of vaccination and CD4 T cells after COVID-19. Sequencing of the DNA from cultured CD4+ T cells was carried out with the Oncomine TCR Beta short-read assay. One entry per CDR3 protein results from TCRdb running MiXCR on the PCR reads. The profile shows 10,000 to 13,000 distinct CDR3 sequences, around 60% of them singletons. This sample's treatment: approximately 10-day PBMC culture with coronavirus spike peptide pools or control peptides (ViraFEST assay). The antigens for these receptors are not known. Sequenced material: CD4+ T cells from blood, cultured in vitro. Receptor source: a human donor who had recovered from COVID-19.

The sample holds a few counts of this clonotype. V gene TRBV6-5 combines with J gene TRBJ2-5; TRBD1 is a possible D gene (5 bases). The V gene lost 0 bases and the J gene lost 2 bases, with 10 bases spanning the gap. Germline CDR1 reads MNHEY; CDR2 reads SVGAGI. CDR3 length: 15 amino acids. CDR3 coding DNA: TGTGCCAGCAGTTACTCCCCCAGGGCGCAAGAGACCCAGTACTTC. Translated: CASSYSPRAQETQYF.

This chain's CDR3 is CSARLAATDTQYF. Here the CDR3 DNA reads TGCAGTGCTCGTCTGGCGGCTACAGATACGCAGTATTTT. The rearrangement links TRBV20-1 to TRBJ2-3; D is undetermined. Trimming took 5 bases from V and 3 from J, leaving 12 bases between them. Germline V gives CDR1 DFQATT, CDR2 SNEGSKA (reference sequence). The CDR3 is 13 residues long.